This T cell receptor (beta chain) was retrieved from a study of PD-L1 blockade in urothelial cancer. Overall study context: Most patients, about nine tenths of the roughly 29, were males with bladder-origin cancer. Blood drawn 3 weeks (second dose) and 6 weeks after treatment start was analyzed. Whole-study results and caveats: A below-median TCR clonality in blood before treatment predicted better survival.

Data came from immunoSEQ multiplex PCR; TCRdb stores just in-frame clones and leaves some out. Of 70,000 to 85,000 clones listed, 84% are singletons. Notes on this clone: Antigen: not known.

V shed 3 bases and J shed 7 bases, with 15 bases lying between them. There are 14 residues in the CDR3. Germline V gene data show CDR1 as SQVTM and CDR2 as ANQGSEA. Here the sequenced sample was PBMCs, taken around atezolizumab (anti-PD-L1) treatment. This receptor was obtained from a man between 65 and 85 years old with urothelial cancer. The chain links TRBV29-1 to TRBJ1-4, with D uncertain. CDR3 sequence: CSVEVPNSFEKLFF. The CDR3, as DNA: TGCAGCGTTGAGGTCCCCAACTCATTTGAAAAACTGTTTTTT.